The sample holds many counts of the clone carrying this T cell receptor (beta chain). Its antigen is not identified. This sample stems from a study of T cells in Graves' hyperthyroidism and ophthalmopathy. Study as a whole: Peripheral blood collection took place at initial diagnosis, before any treatment. Findings and limits, study-wide: The model forecast ophthalmopathy, anticipating it by a median around 6.5 months before onset. Blood also held most thyroid clonotypes expanded beyond 0.001.

Trimming shortened V by 6 bases and J by 0 bases, and 30 bases separated the two germline ends. The CDR3 is 21 residues long. TCR beta CDR3 regions were amplified from RNA. First-round RT-PCR with HTBI primers amplified the TCR CDR3 region. TCRdb recomputed calls from the multiplex PCR reads with MiXCR, one row per CDR3 protein. The data hold about 350,000 distinct CDR3 sequences, with 15% to 20% observed a single time. This chain joins TRBV12-3 or TRBV12-4 and TRBJ2-1, with D uncertain. This clonotype originated in a woman aged 25-40 years with Graves' hyperthyroidism that later progressed to Graves' ophthalmopathy. The sequenced sample consisted of blood. The chain's CDR3 is CASRTNKYDPAAPLSYNEQFF. In DNA, the CDR3 is TGTGCCAGCAGAACTAATAAATACGACCCTGCAGCGCCACTCTCCTACAATGAGCAGTTCTTC.